A selection of T cell receptor beta chains follows, all from one sample in a study of shared clonotypes between healthy human individuals. The table came from immunoSEQ multiplex PCR; TCRdb's copy has only in-frame clones and leaves some out. There are approximately 2,000,000 clones in the sample; 93% occur only once, and around 1.7% lies in the top ten. Sequences were obtained from naive CD8+ T cells from PBMCs. The source of these receptors is a man aged 18-30 years in good health. Some clones in this sample may be carry-over from other donors' samples. CDR3s include the opening cysteine and the closing phenylalanine or tryptophan. Fields, in order: CDR3 length, J gene, clone size, V gene, D gene, CDR3 DNA, CDR3 protein. D genes are given only for firm matches. Only some rows state a clone size, as once, few, many or a class for expanded clones.

CDR3 length: 15
J gene: TRBJ2-1
clone size: NA
V gene: TRBV7-9
D gene: TRBD2
CDR3 DNA: TGTGCCAGCAGCTTAGCAGCGGGAGTTGACAATGAGCAGTTCTTC
CDR3 protein: CASSLAAGVDNEQFF

CDR3 length: 14
J gene: TRBJ2-7
clone size: NA
V gene: TRBV27
D gene: NA
CDR3 DNA: TGTGCCAGCAGTTTATCACCGGCGAACTACGAGCAGTACTTC
CDR3 protein: CASSLSPANYEQYF

CDR3 length: 14
J gene: TRBJ2-5
clone size: NA
V gene: TRBV7-9
D gene: NA
CDR3 DNA: TGTGCCTCCTCTACCCGGGTGGGGGCGGAGACCCAGTACTTC
CDR3 protein: CASSTRVGAETQYF

CDR3 length: 14
J gene: TRBJ1-1
clone size: NA
V gene: TRBV27
D gene: TRBD1
CDR3 DNA: TGTGCCAGCAATATCCGGGACAGGGGCACTGAAGCTTTCTTT
CDR3 protein: CASNIRDRGTEAFF

CDR3 length: 14
J gene: TRBJ2-3
clone size: NA
V gene: TRBV28
D gene: TRBD2
CDR3 DNA: TGTGCCAGCAGTAGAGGACTAGCGGGATATACGCAGTATTTT
CDR3 protein: CASSRGLAGYTQYF

CDR3 length: 13
J gene: TRBJ1-1
clone size: NA
V gene: TRBV29-1
D gene: NA
CDR3 DNA: TGCAGCGTTGAACAGGGGATGAACACTGAAGCTTTCTTT
CDR3 protein: CSVEQGMNTEAFF

CDR3 length: 17
J gene: TRBJ2-7
clone size: once
V gene: TRBV4-1
D gene: TRBD2
CDR3 DNA: TGCGCCAGCAGCCAAGGGACTAGCGGGAGGGCCTCGGTCGAGCAGTACTTC
CDR3 protein: CASSQGTSGRASVEQYF

CDR3 length: 13
J gene: TRBJ1-2
clone size: once
V gene: TRBV30
D gene: NA
CDR3 DNA: TGTGCCTGGAGGAGCGGGGGGGGCAGCGGCTACACCTTC
CDR3 protein: CAWRSGGGSGYTF

CDR3 length: 17
J gene: TRBJ2-3
clone size: NA
V gene: TRBV4-2
D gene: NA
CDR3 DNA: TGTGCCAGCAGCCAAGAAGGTTGGCCTCGCAACCCAGATACGCAGTATTTT
CDR3 protein: CASSQEGWPRNPDTQYF

CDR3 length: 14
J gene: TRBJ1-2
clone size: NA
V gene: TRBV7-9
D gene: TRBD1
CDR3 DNA: TGTGCCAGCAGCCATATCAGACAGGGCCATGGCTACACCTTC
CDR3 protein: CASSHIRQGHGYTF

CDR3 length: 17
J gene: TRBJ2-3
clone size: NA
V gene: TRBV4-1
D gene: TRBD2
CDR3 DNA: TGCGCCAGCAGCCAAGATCGCGGCGGGAGTGTCGCAGATACGCAGTATTTT
CDR3 protein: CASSQDRGGSVADTQYF

CDR3 length: 15
J gene: TRBJ1-3
clone size: NA
V gene: TRBV27
D gene: NA
CDR3 DNA: TGTGCCAGCCATATACCCCTTGGCTCCGGAAACACCATATATTTT
CDR3 protein: CASHIPLGSGNTIYF

CDR3 length: 11
J gene: TRBJ1-1
clone size: NA
V gene: TRBV30
D gene: NA
CDR3 DNA: TGTGCCTGGAGCGCCGGGGGTGAAGCTTTCTTT
CDR3 protein: CAWSAGGEAFF

CDR3 length: 11
J gene: TRBJ2-1
clone size: NA
V gene: TRBV5-1
D gene: NA
CDR3 DNA: TGCGCCAGCAGGATTAACTATGAGCAGTTCTTC
CDR3 protein: CASRINYEQFF

CDR3 length: 18
J gene: TRBJ2-3
clone size: NA
V gene: TRBV27
D gene: TRBD1
CDR3 DNA: TGTGCCAGCAGTTCCGGGACAGGGATCTTAGCACTAACAGATACGCAGTATTTT
CDR3 protein: CASSSGTGILALTDTQYF

CDR3 length: 15
J gene: TRBJ1-3
clone size: NA
V gene: TRBV7-9
D gene: NA
CDR3 DNA: TGTGCCAGCAGCCCCCCGTCGGGTTCTGGAAACACCATATATTTT
CDR3 protein: CASSPPSGSGNTIYF

CDR3 length: 14
J gene: TRBJ2-1
clone size: NA
V gene: TRBV29-1
D gene: TRBD1
CDR3 DNA: TGCAGCGCCTTGCCGGACAGGGCCTACAATGAGCAGTTCTTC
CDR3 protein: CSALPDRAYNEQFF

CDR3 length: 17
J gene: TRBJ2-1
clone size: NA
V gene: TRBV7-2
D gene: TRBD2
CDR3 DNA: TGTGCCAGCAGCTTGGGGCCCAGCGGGAGGGTCGGCAATGAGCAGTTCTTC
CDR3 protein: CASSLGPSGRVGNEQFF

CDR3 length: 13
J gene: TRBJ2-7
clone size: NA
V gene: TRBV6-1
D gene: TRBD2
CDR3 DNA: TGTGCCATCTTAAGCGGGACGGCCTACGAGCAGTACTTC
CDR3 protein: CAILSGTAYEQYF

CDR3 length: 16
J gene: TRBJ2-7
clone size: NA
V gene: TRBV2
D gene: NA
CDR3 DNA: TGTGCCAGCAGGGCTCCGGACAGCGAGAGACCCTTAGTGCAGTACTTC
CDR3 protein: CASRAPDSERPLVQYF

CDR3 length: 14
J gene: TRBJ2-3
clone size: NA
V gene: TRBV9
D gene: NA
CDR3 DNA: TGTGCCAGCAGCACCCGCTCTGAGTTAGATACGCAGTATTTT
CDR3 protein: CASSTRSELDTQYF

CDR3 length: 14
J gene: TRBJ2-7
clone size: NA
V gene: TRBV21-1
D gene: NA
CDR3 DNA: TGTGCCCCCTACTCCCGGGACAGGGGCTACGAGCAGTACTTC
CDR3 protein: CAPYSRDRGYEQYF

CDR3 length: 13
J gene: TRBJ2-7
clone size: NA
V gene: TRBV27
D gene: NA
CDR3 DNA: TGTGCCAGCAGTCCAATGACCTCCTACGAGCAGTACTTC
CDR3 protein: CASSPMTSYEQYF

CDR3 length: 16
J gene: TRBJ2-7
clone size: NA
V gene: TRBV27
D gene: TRBD1
CDR3 DNA: TGTGCCAGCAGTCCTACAGGGGGCTCTCCGGCCTACGAGCAGTACTTC
CDR3 protein: CASSPTGGSPAYEQYF

CDR3 length: 15
J gene: TRBJ2-7
clone size: NA
V gene: TRBV13
D gene: TRBD1
CDR3 DNA: TGTGCCAGCAGCGTCCGGGACAGGGGGTCCTACGAGCAGTACTTC
CDR3 protein: CASSVRDRGSYEQYF

CDR3 length: 17
J gene: TRBJ1-1
clone size: NA
V gene: TRBV2
D gene: NA
CDR3 DNA: TGTGCCAGCAGTGAAGCGCAGGTGGTCAGGTGGGGCACTGAAGCTTTCTTT
CDR3 protein: CASSEAQVVRWGTEAFF

CDR3 length: 15
J gene: TRBJ1-2
clone size: NA
V gene: TRBV12-1
D gene: NA
CDR3 DNA: TGTGCCAGCAGCTCACAGGGGAGTTGGAGCTATGGCTACACCTTC
CDR3 protein: CASSSQGSWSYGYTF

CDR3 length: 16
J gene: TRBJ2-1
clone size: NA
V gene: TRBV6-6
D gene: TRBD2
CDR3 DNA: TGTGCCAGCAGTTCCCGGACTAGCGGGAGTTACAATGAGCAGTTCTTC
CDR3 protein: CASSSRTSGSYNEQFF

CDR3 length: 14
J gene: TRBJ2-1
clone size: NA
V gene: TRBV19
D gene: TRBD1
CDR3 DNA: TGTGCCAGTAGTGCTAGATGGGACAGGGAAAAGCAGTTCTTC
CDR3 protein: CASSARWDREKQFF